This T cell receptor beta chain comes out of a study of neurological immune-mediated disorders. The sample holds a few counts of this clonotype. What it binds is not known. Trimming left V 2 bases short and J 4 bases short, with 11 bases between. CDR1 is WSHSY, CDR2 SAAADI, per germline. The CDR3 totals 14 residues. Study-wide findings and caveats: No CDR3 amino acid sequences were shared by expanded clones across subjects, suggesting private repertoires in all groups.

As for the cDNA, it was generated by 5'RACE with 10-nucleotide random UMIs. From 15-18 subjects, every sequencing run obtained over 180 million TCR-beta sequences. MiXCR was run by TCRdb on the 5' RACE reads, yielding one entry per CDR3 protein. The repertoire holds 55,000 to 65,000 distinct CDR3 sequences, with around 3.5% as singletons. The sequenced sample consisted of PBMCs. The chain couples TRBV10-2 to TRBJ1-1; D unresolved. The receptor's source is a woman in her thirties with multiple sclerosis. The CDR3 loop is CASSETKWGTEAFF. The CDR3 region has the DNA TGCGCCAGCAGTGAGACCAAGTGGGGCACTGAAGCTTTCTTT.